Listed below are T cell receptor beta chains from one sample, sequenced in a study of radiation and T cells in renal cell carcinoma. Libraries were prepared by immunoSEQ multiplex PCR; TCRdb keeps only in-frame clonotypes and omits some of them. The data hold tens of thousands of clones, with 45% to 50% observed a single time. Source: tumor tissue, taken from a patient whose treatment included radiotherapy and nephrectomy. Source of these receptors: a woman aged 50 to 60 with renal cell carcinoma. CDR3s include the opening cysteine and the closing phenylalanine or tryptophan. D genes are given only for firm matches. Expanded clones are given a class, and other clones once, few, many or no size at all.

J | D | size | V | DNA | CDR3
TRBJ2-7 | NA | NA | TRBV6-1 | TGTGCCAGCAGTGAAAAATCTAGAACCGGCGAGCAGTACTTC | CASSEKSRTGEQYF
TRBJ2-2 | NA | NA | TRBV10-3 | TGTGCTGCACGGGAACCGAACACCGGGGAGCTGTTTTTT | CAAREPNTGELFF
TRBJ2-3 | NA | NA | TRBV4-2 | TGTGCCAGCAGCCAACGTAGATCGGAGCGGCGCACAGATACGCAGTATTTT | CASSQRRSERRTDTQYF
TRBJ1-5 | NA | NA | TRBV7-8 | TGTGCCAGCAGTTCCACCTCCCGAAGCAATCAGCCCCAGCATTTT | CASSSTSRSNQPQHF
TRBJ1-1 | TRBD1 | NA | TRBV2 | TGTGCCAGCAGGGCGACAGGGGGCCTCACTGAAGCTTTCTTT | CASRATGGLTEAFF
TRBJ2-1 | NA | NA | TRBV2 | TGTGCCAGCAGGGACGTCAGCAATGAGCAGTTCTTC | CASRDVSNEQFF
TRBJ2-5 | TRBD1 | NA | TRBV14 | TGTGCCAGCAGCCCCGGACAGGCCCAAGAGACCCAGTACTTC | CASSPGQAQETQYF
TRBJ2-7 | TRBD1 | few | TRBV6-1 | TGTGCCAGCAGTACTGGACAGGGGGTGTACTTC | CASSTGQGVYF
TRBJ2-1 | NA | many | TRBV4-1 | TGCGCCAGCAGCCAAGAAGAAGGCGGGGGCAAGTCCAATGAGCAGTTCTTC | CASSQEEGGGKSNEQFF
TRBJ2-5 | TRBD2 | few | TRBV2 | TGTGCCAGCAGTGGGACTAGCGGGGGGTTCGGGGCCCAGTACTTC | CASSGTSGGFGAQYF
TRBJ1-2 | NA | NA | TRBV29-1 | TGCAGCGCCGGGCCGGAAGGCTACACCTTC | CSAGPEGYTF
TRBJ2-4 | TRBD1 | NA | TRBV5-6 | TGTGCCAGCAGCTTGGGTCAGGGGGTGAACATTCAGTACTTC | CASSLGQGVNIQYF
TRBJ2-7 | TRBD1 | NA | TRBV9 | TGTGCCAGCAGCGCCAATCCCGGGACAGGGTACGAGCAGTACTTC | CASSANPGTGYEQYF